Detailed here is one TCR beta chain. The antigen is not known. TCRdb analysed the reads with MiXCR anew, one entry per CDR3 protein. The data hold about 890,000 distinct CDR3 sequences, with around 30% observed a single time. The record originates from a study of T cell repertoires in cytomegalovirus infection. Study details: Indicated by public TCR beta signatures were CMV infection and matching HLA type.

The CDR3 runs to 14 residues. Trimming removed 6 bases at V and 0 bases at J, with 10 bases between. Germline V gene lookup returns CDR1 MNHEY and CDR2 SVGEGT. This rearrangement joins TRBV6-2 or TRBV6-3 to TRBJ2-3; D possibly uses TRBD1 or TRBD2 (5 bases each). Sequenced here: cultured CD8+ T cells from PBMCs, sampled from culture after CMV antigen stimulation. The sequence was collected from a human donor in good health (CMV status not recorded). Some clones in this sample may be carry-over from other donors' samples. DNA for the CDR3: TGTGCCAGCAGCGGGGCCGCTAGCACAGATACGCAGTATTTT. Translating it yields CASSGAASTDTQYF.